A selection of T cell receptor beta chains follows, all from one sample in a study of cytomegalovirus exposure and HLA in healthy donors. The repertoire was sequenced with immunoSEQ multiplex PCR; TCRdb's copy has only in-frame clones and lacks some. In the table there are over 200,000 clones, about 90% of which are singletons. Sample: PBMCs. The source is a woman in her 30s in good health and CMV-seronegative. The CDR3 runs from the conserved cysteine through the conserved F or W. A D gene is named only where the DNA matches it firmly. Not all rows give a size; the values are once, few, many and, for expanded clones, a class.

d_call | j_call | v_call | cdr3_length | clone_size | cdr3_aa | cdr3_nt
NA | TRBJ2-1 | TRBV28 | 18 | NA | CASSLARLRGRTYNEQFF | TGTGCCAGCAGTTTGGCCCGACTTCGGGGCCGAACCTACAATGAGCAGTTCTTC
TRBD1 | TRBJ2-7 | TRBV27 | 16 | NA | CASSGQGVPSPYEQYF | TGTGCCAGCAGCGGACAGGGGGTGCCCTCTCCGTACGAGCAGTACTTC
TRBD1 | TRBJ1-2 | TRBV11-3 | 15 | NA | CASRITGGDPSGYTF | TGTGCCAGCAGGATTACAGGGGGCGACCCATCTGGCTACACCTTC
TRBD2 | TRBJ2-7 | TRBV4-1 | 17 | NA | CASSQASRSGSSYEQYF | TGCGCCAGCAGCCAAGCTTCGAGGAGCGGGAGCTCCTACGAGCAGTACTTC
NA | TRBJ2-1 | TRBV9 | 17 | NA | CASSGTGGYSSYNEQFF | TGTGCCAGCAGCGGAACCGGGGGCTATAGCTCCTACAATGAGCAGTTCTTC
NA | TRBJ2-3 | TRBV30 | 13 | NA | CAWSVQGGDTQYF | TGTGCCTGGAGTGTACAGGGTGGGGATACGCAGTATTTT
NA | TRBJ1-1 | TRBV28 | 12 | NA | CASSLITGEAFF | TGTGCCAGCAGTTTAATCACAGGTGAAGCTTTCTTT
TRBD1 | TRBJ2-2 | TRBV19 | 14 | NA | CASSPGGIAGELFF | TGTGCCAGTAGCCCAGGGGGTATAGCCGGGGAGCTGTTTTTT
TRBD2 | TRBJ2-7 | TRBV5-1 | 15 | NA | CASSSLAGGAYEQYF | TGCGCCAGCAGCTCACTAGCGGGAGGCGCCTACGAGCAGTACTTC
NA | TRBJ1-1 | TRBV11-3 | 13 | NA | CASSLVVLTEAFF | TGTGCCAGCAGCTTAGTGGTTCTAACGGAGGCTTTCTTT
NA | TRBJ2-1 | TRBV12-2 | 11 | NA | CASRLSREQFF | TGTGCAAGTCGCTTAAGCCGCGAGCAGTTCTTC
NA | TRBJ2-5 | TRBV7-7 | 15 | NA | CASSLGGGDQETQYF | TGTGCCAGCAGCTTAGGCGGCGGGGACCAAGAGACCCAGTACTTC
TRBD2 | TRBJ2-7 | TRBV6-5 | 14 | NA | CASSSTSGHREQYF | TGTGCCAGCAGTTCTACTAGCGGACATAGGGAGCAGTACTTC
NA | TRBJ1-5 | TRBV4-3 | 18 | NA | CASSQDPPGRRSNQPQHF | TGCGCCAGCAGCCAAGATCCTCCCGGCAGGCGTAGCAATCAGCCCCAGCATTTT
NA | TRBJ2-1 | TRBV9 | 15 | NA | CASSVTRQAYNEQFF | TGTGCCAGCAGCGTAACCAGACAGGCTTACAATGAGCAGTTCTTC
NA | TRBJ2-5 | TRBV6-6 | 12 | NA | CASSYSRQTQYF | TGTGCCAGCAGTTACTCTCGACAGACCCAGTACTTC
NA | TRBJ1-2 | TRBV4-2 | 13 | NA | CASSQADARSYTF | TGTGCCAGCAGCCAAGCGGACGCCAGAAGCTACACCTTC
NA | TRBJ2-7 | TRBV9 | 15 | NA | CASSVDGDPSSEQYF | TGTGCCAGCAGCGTAGACGGGGATCCTTCAAGCGAGCAGTACTTC
NA | TRBJ2-1 | TRBV5-8 | 14 | NA | CASSFRGPNNEQFF | TGTGCCAGCAGCTTCCGCGGCCCCAACAATGAGCAGTTCTTC
NA | TRBJ2-1 | TRBV19 | 14 | NA | CASSEGGPYNEQFF | TGTGCCAGTAGTGAGGGGGGCCCTTACAATGAGCAGTTCTTC
TRBD1 | TRBJ2-7 | TRBV9 | 15 | NA | CASSYGTGVGYEQYF | TGTGCCAGCAGCTATGGGACAGGGGTCGGGTACGAGCAGTACTTC
TRBD1 | TRBJ2-7 | TRBV27 | 14 | NA | CASSLVGGQGKQYF | TGTGCCAGCAGTTTAGTCGGTGGACAGGGGAAGCAGTACTTC
NA | TRBJ1-2 | TRBV5-1 | 13 | once | CASSLGQNYGYTF | TGCGCCAGCAGCCTCGGACAGAACTATGGCTACACCTTC
TRBD1 | TRBJ2-3 | TRBV27 | 14 | NA | CASSSWTGSNTQYF | TGTGCCAGCAGTTCATGGACAGGGTCAAATACGCAGTATTTT
NA | TRBJ2-7 | TRBV27 | 11 | NA | CASSLKYEQYF | TGTGCCAGCAGTTTGAAATACGAGCAGTACTTC
TRBD2 | TRBJ2-2 | TRBV4-1 | 15 | NA | CASSPPGLAIGELFF | TGCGCCAGCAGCCCCCCCGGACTAGCGATCGGGGAGCTGTTTTTT
NA | TRBJ2-1 | TRBV27 | 11 | NA | CASRSVDEQFF | TGTGCCAGCAGGTCCGTCGATGAGCAGTTCTTC
NA | TRBJ2-2 | TRBV5-3 | 20 | NA | CARPYTDRDGSFVNTGELFF | TGTGCCAGACCATACACCGACCGGGACGGGTCATTTGTGAACACCGGGGAGCTGTTTTTT
TRBD1 | TRBJ1-2 | TRBV6-5 | 13 | few | CASSYDRVYGYTF | TGTGCCAGCAGTTACGACAGGGTCTATGGCTACACCTTC
TRBD1 | TRBJ1-5 | TRBV10-3 | 16 | NA | CAISESDRGSNQPQHF | TGTGCCATCAGTGAGTCGGACAGGGGGAGCAATCAGCCCCAGCATTTT
TRBD1 | TRBJ1-1 | TRBV7-9 | 14 | few | CASSLGGANTEAFF | TGTGCCAGCAGCCTAGGGGGCGCGAACACTGAAGCTTTCTTT
TRBD1 | TRBJ1-5 | TRBV28 | 16 | NA | CASSGRAGQGRQPQHF | TGTGCCAGCAGTGGGCGGGCTGGACAGGGAAGGCAGCCCCAGCATTTT
TRBD1 | TRBJ2-7 | TRBV19 | 15 | few | CASSEWSDRGYEQYF | TGTGCCAGTAGTGAGTGGTCGGACAGGGGATACGAGCAGTACTTC
NA | TRBJ1-5 | TRBV5-6 | 14 | once | CASSFRGSNQPQHF | TGTGCCAGCAGCTTCCGCGGGAGTAATCAGCCCCAGCATTTT
NA | TRBJ2-7 | TRBV27 | 14 | once | CASSLFPKSYEQYF | TGTGCCAGCAGTTTATTCCCGAAATCCTACGAGCAGTACTTC
NA | TRBJ2-1 | TRBV7-2 | 14 | NA | CASSKELAGNEQFF | TGTGCCAGCAGCAAGGAGCTAGCTGGCAATGAGCAGTTCTTC
TRBD1 | TRBJ1-4 | TRBV29-1 | 13 | NA | CSVVGTGSEKLFF | TGCAGCGTTGTCGGGACAGGGAGTGAAAAACTGTTTTTT
TRBD1 | TRBJ2-6 | TRBV5-4 | 18 | NA | CASSPGTGVLSGANVLTF | TGTGCCAGCAGCCCCGGGACAGGGGTTCTTTCTGGGGCCAACGTCCTGACTTTC
NA | TRBJ2-3 | TRBV28 | 14 | NA | CASSLDKGTYTQYF | TGTGCCAGCAGCCTCGATAAGGGCACTTATACGCAGTATTTT
NA | TRBJ2-7 | TRBV28 | 12 | NA | CASSLPSYEQYF | TGTGCCAGCAGTTTGCCCTCCTACGAGCAGTACTTC
NA | TRBJ2-1 | TRBV13 | 13 | NA | CASSVGRVNEQFF | TGTGCCAGCAGCGTAGGGCGGGTCAATGAGCAGTTCTTC
NA | TRBJ1-2 | TRBV2 | 13 | NA | CASREGDWGGYTF | TGTGCCAGCAGGGAAGGTGATTGGGGTGGCTACACCTTC
TRBD1 | TRBJ2-7 | TRBV28 | 14 | NA | CASSSRQGRYEQYF | TGTGCCAGCAGTTCCCGACAGGGTCGGTACGAGCAGTACTTC
TRBD1 | TRBJ2-3 | TRBV7-7 | 16 | NA | CASSPHPGQGPDTQYF | TGTGCCAGCAGCCCACATCCGGGACAGGGACCAGATACGCAGTATTTT
NA | TRBJ2-1 | TRBV9 | 15 | NA | CASSVGESWYNEQFF | TGTGCCAGCAGCGTCGGGGAAAGTTGGTACAATGAGCAGTTCTTC
TRBD2 | TRBJ2-3 | TRBV19 | 15 | NA | CASRISGSVADTQYF | TGTGCCAGTAGGATAAGCGGGAGCGTCGCAGATACGCAGTATTTT
NA | TRBJ1-1 | TRBV29-1 | 13 | NA | CSVEKGIGAEAFF | TGCAGCGTTGAAAAGGGAATAGGCGCTGAAGCTTTCTTT
TRBD2 | TRBJ2-5 | TRBV9 | 17 | NA | CASSVGHWGSGQETQYF | TGTGCCAGCAGCGTAGGGCATTGGGGTAGCGGGCAAGAGACCCAGTACTTC
NA | TRBJ2-3 | TRBV6-5 | 13 | once | CASSYSKDHTQYF | TGTGCCAGCAGTTACTCGAAGGACCATACGCAGTATTTT
NA | TRBJ2-1 | TRBV30 | 13 | NA | CAWSPSGYNEQFF | TGTGCCTGGAGTCCGTCTGGATACAATGAGCAGTTCTTC
NA | TRBJ2-3 | TRBV11-2 | 13 | NA | CASSSTSADTQYF | TGTGCCAGCAGCTCTACTAGTGCAGATACGCAGTATTTT